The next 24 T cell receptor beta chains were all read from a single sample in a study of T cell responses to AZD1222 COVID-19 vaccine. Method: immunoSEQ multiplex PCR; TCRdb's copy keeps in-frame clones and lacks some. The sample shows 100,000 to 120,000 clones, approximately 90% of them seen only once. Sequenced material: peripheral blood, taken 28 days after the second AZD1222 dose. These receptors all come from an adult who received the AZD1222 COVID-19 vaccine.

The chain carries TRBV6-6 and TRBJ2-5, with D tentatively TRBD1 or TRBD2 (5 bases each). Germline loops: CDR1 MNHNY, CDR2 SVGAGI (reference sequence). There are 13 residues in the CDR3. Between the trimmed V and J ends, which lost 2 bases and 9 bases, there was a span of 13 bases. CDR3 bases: TGTGCCAGCAGTTACGGGGCGGGTACGGCCCAGTACTTC. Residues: CASSYGAGTAQYF.

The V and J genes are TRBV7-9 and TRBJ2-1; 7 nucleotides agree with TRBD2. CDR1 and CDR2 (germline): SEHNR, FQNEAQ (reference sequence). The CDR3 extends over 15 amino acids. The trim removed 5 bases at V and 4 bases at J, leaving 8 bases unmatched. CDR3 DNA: TGTGCCAGCAGCATAAGCGGGGCGAATTACAATGAGCAGTTCTTC. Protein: CASSISGANYNEQFF.

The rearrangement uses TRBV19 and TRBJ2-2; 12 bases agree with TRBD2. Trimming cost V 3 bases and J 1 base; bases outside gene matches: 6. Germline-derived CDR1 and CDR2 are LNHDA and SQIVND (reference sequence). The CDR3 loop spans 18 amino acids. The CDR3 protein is CASSMRTSGAQNTGELFF. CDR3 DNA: TGTGCCAGTAGTATGAGGACTAGCGGGGCCCAGAACACCGGGGAGCTGTTTTTT.

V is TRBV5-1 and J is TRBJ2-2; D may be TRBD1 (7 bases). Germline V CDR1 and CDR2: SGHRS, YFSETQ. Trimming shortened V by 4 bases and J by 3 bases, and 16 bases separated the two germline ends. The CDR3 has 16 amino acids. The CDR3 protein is CASSPGDSYYTGELFF. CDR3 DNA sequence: TGCGCCAGCAGCCCGGGGGACAGCTATTACACCGGGGAGCTGTTTTTT.

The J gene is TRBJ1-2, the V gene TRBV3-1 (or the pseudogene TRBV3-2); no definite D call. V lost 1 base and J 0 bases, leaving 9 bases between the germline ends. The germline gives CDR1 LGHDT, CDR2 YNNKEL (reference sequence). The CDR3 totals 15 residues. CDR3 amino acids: CASSQGTVANYGYTF. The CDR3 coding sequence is TGTGCCAGCAGCCAAGGCACAGTAGCTAACTATGGCTACACCTTC.

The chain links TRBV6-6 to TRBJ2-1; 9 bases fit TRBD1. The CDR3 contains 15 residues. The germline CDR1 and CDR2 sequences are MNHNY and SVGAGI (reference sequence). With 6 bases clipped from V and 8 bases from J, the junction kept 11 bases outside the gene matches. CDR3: CASRLDRGIGDEQFF. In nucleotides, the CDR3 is TGTGCCAGCAGACTTGACAGGGGGATTGGGGATGAGCAGTTCTTC.

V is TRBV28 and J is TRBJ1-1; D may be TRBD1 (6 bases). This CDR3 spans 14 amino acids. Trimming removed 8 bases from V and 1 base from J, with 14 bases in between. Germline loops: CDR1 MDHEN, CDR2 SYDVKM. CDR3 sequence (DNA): TGTGCCAGCTGGACGCAAGGGGGGAACACTGAAGCTTTCTTT. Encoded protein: CASWTQGGNTEAFF.

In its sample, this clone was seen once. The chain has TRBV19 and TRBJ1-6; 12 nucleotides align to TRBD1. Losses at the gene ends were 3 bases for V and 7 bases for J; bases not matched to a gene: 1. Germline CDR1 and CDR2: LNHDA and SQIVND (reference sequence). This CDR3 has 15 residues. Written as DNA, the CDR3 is TGTGCCAGTAGTATGGGACAGGGGGCCAATTCACCCCTCCACTTT. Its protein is CASSMGQGANSPLHF.

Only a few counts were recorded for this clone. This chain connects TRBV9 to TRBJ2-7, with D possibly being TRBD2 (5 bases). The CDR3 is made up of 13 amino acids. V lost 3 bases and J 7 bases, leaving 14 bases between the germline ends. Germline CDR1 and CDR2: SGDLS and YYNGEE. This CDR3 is CASSGSTTREQYF. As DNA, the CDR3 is TGTGCCAGCAGCGGGTCGACTACGAGAGAGCAGTACTTC.

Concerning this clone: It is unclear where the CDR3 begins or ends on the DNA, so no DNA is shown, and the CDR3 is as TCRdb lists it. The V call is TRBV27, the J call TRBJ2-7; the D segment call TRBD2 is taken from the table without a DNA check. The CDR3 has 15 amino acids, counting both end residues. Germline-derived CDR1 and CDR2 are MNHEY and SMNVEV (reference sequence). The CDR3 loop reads CASSSSYLSSYEQYF.

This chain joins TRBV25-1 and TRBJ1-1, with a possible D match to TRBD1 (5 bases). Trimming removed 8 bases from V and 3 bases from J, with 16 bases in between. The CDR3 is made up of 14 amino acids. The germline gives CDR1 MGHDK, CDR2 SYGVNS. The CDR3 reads CASQNRGFDTEAFF. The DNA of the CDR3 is TGTGCCAGCCAAAATCGGGGGTTTGACACTGAAGCTTTCTTT.

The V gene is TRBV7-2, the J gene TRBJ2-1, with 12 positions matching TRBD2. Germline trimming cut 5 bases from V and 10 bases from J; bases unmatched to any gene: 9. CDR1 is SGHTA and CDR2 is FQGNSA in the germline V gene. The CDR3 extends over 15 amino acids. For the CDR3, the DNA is TGTGCCAGCAGCCCGACTAGCGGGGGAGGTCGAGAGCAGTTCTTC. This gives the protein CASSPTSGGGREQFF.

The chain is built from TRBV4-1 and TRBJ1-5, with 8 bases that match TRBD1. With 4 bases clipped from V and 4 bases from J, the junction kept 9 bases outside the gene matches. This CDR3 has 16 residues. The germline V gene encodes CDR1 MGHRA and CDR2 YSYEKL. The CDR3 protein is CASSRLAGGRNQPQHF. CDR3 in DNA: TGCGCCAGCAGCCGGCTTGCAGGGGGCCGGAATCAGCCCCAGCATTTT.

For the CDR3, the DNA is TGTGCCAGTAGAGGGCAGACTGAAGCTTTCTTT. Translated: CASRGQTEAFF. This chain links TRBV19 with TRBJ1-1; the D is unclear. This CDR3 contains 11 residues. The V gene lost 6 bases and the J gene lost 5 bases, with 7 bases spanning the gap. Germline CDR1 reads LNHDA; CDR2 reads SQIVND (reference sequence).

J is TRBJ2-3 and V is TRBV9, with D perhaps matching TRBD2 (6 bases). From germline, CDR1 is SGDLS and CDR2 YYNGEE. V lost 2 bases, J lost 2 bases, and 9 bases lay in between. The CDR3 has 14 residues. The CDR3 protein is CASSVGTATDTQYF. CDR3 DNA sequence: TGTGCCAGCAGCGTGGGGACTGCCACAGATACGCAGTATTTT.

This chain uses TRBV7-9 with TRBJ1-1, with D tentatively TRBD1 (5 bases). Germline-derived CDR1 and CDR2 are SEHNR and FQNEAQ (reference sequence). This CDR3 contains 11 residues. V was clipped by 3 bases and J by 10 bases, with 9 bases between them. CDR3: CASSLGRRAFF. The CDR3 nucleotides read TGTGCCAGCAGCTTGGGGCGTAGAGCTTTCTTT. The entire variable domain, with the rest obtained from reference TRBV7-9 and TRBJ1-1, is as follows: DTGVSQNPRHKITKRGQNVTFRCDPISEHNRLYWYRQTLGQGPEFLTYFQNEAQLEKSRLLSDRFSAERPKGSFSTLEIQRTEQGDSAMYLCASSLGRRAFFGQGTRLTVV.

The CDR3 is CASSSNRDRDEKLFF. The CDR3 nucleotides are TGTGCCAGCAGCTCGAACAGGGACCGCGATGAAAAACTGTTTTTT. This chain uses TRBV3-1 (or the pseudogene TRBV3-2) with TRBJ1-4, with D possibly matching TRBD1 (6 bases). The CDR3 runs 15 residues. V was cut by 5 bases and J by 6 bases, with 16 bases left in between. CDR1 LGHDT and CDR2 YNNKEL come from the germline V gene (reference sequence).

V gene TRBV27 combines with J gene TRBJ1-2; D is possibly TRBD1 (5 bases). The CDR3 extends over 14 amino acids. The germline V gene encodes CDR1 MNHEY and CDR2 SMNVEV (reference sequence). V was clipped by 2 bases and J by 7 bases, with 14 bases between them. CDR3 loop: CASSLAGLRGGYTF. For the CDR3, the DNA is TGTGCCAGCAGTTTAGCAGGGTTGAGGGGTGGCTACACCTTC.

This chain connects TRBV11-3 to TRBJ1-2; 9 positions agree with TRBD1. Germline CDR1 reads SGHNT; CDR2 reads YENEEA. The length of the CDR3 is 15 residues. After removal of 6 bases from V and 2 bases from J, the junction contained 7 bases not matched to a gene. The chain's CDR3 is CASRGWGQGNYGYTF. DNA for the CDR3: TGTGCCAGCAGGGGTTGGGGACAGGGAAACTATGGCTACACCTTC.

CDR3: CASGLGGNQETQYF. CDR3 coding DNA: TGTGCCAGCGGCCTGGGGGGTAACCAAGAGACCCAGTACTTC. V usage is TRBV6-5 and J usage is TRBJ2-5; D is possibly TRBD2 (6 bases). Trimming pared 8 bases from V and 0 bases from J, leaving 13 bases between. CDR1 is MNHEY and CDR2 is SVGAGI in the germline V gene. The CDR3 runs 14 residues.

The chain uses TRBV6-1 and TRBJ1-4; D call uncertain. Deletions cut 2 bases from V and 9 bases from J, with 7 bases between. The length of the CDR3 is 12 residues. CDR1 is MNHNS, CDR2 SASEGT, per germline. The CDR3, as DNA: TGTGCCAGCAGTGAAAGCAAGAAAAAACTGTTTTTT. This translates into CASSESKKKLFF.

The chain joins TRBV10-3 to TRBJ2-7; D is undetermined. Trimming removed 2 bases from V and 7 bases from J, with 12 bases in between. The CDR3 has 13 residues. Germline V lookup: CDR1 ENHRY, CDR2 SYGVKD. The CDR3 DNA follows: TGTGCCATCAGTGAGGGGTCGAATCTAGAGCAGTACTTC. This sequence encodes CAISEGSNLEQYF.

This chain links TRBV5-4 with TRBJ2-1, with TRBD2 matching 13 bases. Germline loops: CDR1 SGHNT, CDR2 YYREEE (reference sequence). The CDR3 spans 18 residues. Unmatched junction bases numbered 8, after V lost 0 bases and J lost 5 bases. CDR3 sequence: CASSLGLAGGGINNEQFF. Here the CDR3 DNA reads TGTGCCAGCAGCTTGGGACTAGCGGGAGGAGGGATAAACAATGAGCAGTTCTTC.

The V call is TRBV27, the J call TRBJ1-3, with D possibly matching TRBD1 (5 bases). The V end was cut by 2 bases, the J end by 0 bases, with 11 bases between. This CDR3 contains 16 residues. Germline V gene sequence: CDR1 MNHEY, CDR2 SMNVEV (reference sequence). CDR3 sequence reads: CASSLSYRSSGNTIYF. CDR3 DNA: TGTGCCAGCAGTTTAAGCTACAGGAGCTCTGGAAACACCATATATTTT.